The clone carrying this TCR beta chain was seen only once. The antigen remains undetermined. This CDR3 spans 14 amino acids. Trimming took 3 bases from V and 9 from J; bases not matched to a gene: 5. The data belong to a study of T-cell memory formation after mild COVID-19. For the study at large: There were largely donor-specific TCR clusters. Notes on the study in general: Later expanders leaned CD4+, whereas day 15 to 85 contracting clones were balanced CD4/CD8. Pre-infection memory contained some responding clones, which suggested that cross-reactive memory had joined.

Sample barcodes and UMIs were carried by the TCR alpha and TCR beta cDNA libraries that 5'RACE generated with constant-segment primers. MiXCR, applied by TCRdb to the 5' RACE reads, yields one record per CDR3 protein. Of 150,000 to 200,000 distinct CDR3 sequences in the sample, around 13% were seen once. V usage is TRBV12-3 or TRBV12-4 and J usage is TRBJ1-6; 7 bases fit TRBD1. The material sequenced was PBMCs or a T cell subset sorted from them (not recorded which). This TCR was sampled from a man in his late teens or twenties who had mild COVID-19 (a few samples of this study predate the infection). Cell type and time point are not known. This CDR3 reads CASSLFQGGSPLHF. CDR3 bases: TGTGCCAGCAGTTTGTTTCAGGGGGGTTCACCCCTCCACTTT.